This T cell receptor beta chain derives from a study of blood T cell repertoires in COVID-19. Study details: From the United States, Italy and Spain came samples of acute and convalescent COVID-19. T cells, B-cell-depleted T cells, or PBMCs supplied cDNA or gDNA.

Original methodology: By means of reference gene primer amplification, nucleated cell counts were estimated. TCRdb's copy holds only in-frame clones and misses some; the assay was immunoSEQ multiplex PCR. V and J calls plus clone size are reproduced from that table; the DNA served to infer D and trimming. Of approximately 75,000 clones listed, 84% were seen once; the top ten hold approximately 20%. The germline V gene encodes CDR1 MNHEY and CDR2 SVGEGT. CDR3 size: 15 residues. Remarks on this clone: One end of the junction varies from germline; a read error may be responsible.

The sequence derives from a woman aged 50 to 65 with acute or convalescent COVID-19. The sequenced sample was peripheral blood. The genes are TRBV6-2 or TRBV6-3 and TRBJ1-5; 9 nucleotides match TRBD1. CDR3: CASSQPTGGNQPQHF. In nucleotides, the CDR3 is TGTGCCAGCAGTCAACCTACAGGGGGCAACCAGCCCCAGCATTTT.